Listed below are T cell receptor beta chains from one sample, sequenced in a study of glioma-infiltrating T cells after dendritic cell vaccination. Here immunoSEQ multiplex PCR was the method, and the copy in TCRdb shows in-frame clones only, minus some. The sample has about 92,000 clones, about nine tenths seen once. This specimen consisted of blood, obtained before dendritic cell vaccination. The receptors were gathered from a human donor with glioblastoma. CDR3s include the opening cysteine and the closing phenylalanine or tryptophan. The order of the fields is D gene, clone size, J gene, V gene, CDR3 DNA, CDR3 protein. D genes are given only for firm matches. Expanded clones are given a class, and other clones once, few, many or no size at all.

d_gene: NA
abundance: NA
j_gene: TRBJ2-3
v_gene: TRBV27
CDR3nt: TGTGCCAGCAGTTTATCGGGGCCGCGCGTGCAGTATTTT
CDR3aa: CASSLSGPRVQYF

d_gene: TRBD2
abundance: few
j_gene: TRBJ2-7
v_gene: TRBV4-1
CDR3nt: TGCGCCAGCAGCCCAGCCGGGACTAGCGGGGTCCCCTCCTACGAGCAGTACTTC
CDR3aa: CASSPAGTSGVPSYEQYF

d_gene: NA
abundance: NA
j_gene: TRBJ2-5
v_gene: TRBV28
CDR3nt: TGTGCCAGCAGTTTGCGCAGGGGGGTCCAAGAGACCCAGTACTTC
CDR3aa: CASSLRRGVQETQYF

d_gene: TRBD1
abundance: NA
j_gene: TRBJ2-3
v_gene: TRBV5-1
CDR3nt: TGCGCCAGCAGCTGGGGACAGGTGACAGATACGCAGTATTTT
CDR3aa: CASSWGQVTDTQYF

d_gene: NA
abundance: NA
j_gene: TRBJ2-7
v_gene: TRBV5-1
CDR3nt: TGCGCCAGCAGCTTGGCATTAGCGCGGGAGCAGTACTTC
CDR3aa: CASSLALAREQYF

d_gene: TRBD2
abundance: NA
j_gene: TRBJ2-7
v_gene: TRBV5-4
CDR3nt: TGTGCCAGCAGCCAAGCGGGAGCCCCTTCCTACGAGCAGTACTTC
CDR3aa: CASSQAGAPSYEQYF

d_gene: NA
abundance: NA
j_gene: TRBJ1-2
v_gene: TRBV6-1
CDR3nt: TGTGCCAGCAGTGACGCATGGGGGGCTAACTATGGCTACACCTTC
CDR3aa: CASSDAWGANYGYTF

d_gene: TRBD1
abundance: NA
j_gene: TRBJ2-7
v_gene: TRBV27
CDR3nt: TGTGCCAGCAGTTTATCCCAGGGGGCGCGTCAGTACTTC
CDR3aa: CASSLSQGARQYF

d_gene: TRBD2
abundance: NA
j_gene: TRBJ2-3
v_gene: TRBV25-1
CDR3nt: TGTGCCAGCAGTGAATATTTCCTAGCGGGGACAGATACGCAGTATTTT
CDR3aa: CASSEYFLAGTDTQYF

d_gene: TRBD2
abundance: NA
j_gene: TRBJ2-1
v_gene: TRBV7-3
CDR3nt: TGTGCCAGCAGCTTAATTGGGGGACTAGCGGGAGGAAGGTCTCGAAATGAGCAGTTCTTC
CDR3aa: CASSLIGGLAGGRSRNEQFF

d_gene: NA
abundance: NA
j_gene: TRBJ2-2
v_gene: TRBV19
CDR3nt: TGTGCCAGTAGTATTTCTACAGGCCACACCGGGGAGCTGTTTTTT
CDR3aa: CASSISTGHTGELFF

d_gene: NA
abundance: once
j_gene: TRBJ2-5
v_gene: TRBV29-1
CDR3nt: TGCAGCGTGTATTACAGGGCCCGTGTCGACCAGTACTTC
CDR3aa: CSVYYRARVDQYF

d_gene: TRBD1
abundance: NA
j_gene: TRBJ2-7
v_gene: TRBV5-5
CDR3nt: TGTGCCAGCAGCTTGGGGCCGGGACAGGGGGTCCACGAGCAGTACTTC
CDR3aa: CASSLGPGQGVHEQYF

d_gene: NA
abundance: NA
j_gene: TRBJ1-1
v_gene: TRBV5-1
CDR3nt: TGCGCCAGCAGCTTGGGGGGCGGAAGGACTGAAGCTTTCTTT
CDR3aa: CASSLGGGRTEAFF

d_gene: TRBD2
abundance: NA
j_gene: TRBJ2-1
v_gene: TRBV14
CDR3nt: TGTGCCAGCAGCCAAGACGCGGGACTAGGCTACAATGAGCAGTTCTTC
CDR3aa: CASSQDAGLGYNEQFF

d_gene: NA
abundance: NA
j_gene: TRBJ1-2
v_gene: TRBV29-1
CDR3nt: TGCAGCGTGCGGGGTACCTATGGCTACACCTTC
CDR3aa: CSVRGTYGYTF

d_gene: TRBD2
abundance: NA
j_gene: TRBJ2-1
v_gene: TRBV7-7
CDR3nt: TGTGCCAGCAGCTTATCCGGGACTAGCGACAGCAATGAGCAGTTCTTC
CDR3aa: CASSLSGTSDSNEQFF

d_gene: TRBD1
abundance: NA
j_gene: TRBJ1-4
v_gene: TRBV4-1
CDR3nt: TGCGCCAGCAGCCTGGCGGAACAGGGGCGGGAAAAACTGTTTTTT
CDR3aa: CASSLAEQGREKLFF

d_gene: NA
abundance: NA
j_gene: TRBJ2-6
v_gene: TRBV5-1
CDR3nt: TGCGCCAGCAGCCGGGACTCAGACTCTGGGGCCAACGTCCTGACTTTC
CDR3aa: CASSRDSDSGANVLTF

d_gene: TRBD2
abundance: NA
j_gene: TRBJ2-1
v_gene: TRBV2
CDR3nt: TGTGCCAGGGCACTAGCGGGAGACCCTGAGCAGTTCTTC
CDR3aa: CARALAGDPEQFF

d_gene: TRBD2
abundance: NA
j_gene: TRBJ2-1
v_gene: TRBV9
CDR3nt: TGTGCCAGCAGCGGCTCTAGCGGGAGGTTGGGGAATGAGCAGTTCTTC
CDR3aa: CASSGSSGRLGNEQFF

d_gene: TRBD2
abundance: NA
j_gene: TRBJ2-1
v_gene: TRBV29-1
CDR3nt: TGCAGCGTTGAAAATCTAGCGGGCGTCTCTGCGGATGAGCAGTTCTTC
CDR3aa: CSVENLAGVSADEQFF